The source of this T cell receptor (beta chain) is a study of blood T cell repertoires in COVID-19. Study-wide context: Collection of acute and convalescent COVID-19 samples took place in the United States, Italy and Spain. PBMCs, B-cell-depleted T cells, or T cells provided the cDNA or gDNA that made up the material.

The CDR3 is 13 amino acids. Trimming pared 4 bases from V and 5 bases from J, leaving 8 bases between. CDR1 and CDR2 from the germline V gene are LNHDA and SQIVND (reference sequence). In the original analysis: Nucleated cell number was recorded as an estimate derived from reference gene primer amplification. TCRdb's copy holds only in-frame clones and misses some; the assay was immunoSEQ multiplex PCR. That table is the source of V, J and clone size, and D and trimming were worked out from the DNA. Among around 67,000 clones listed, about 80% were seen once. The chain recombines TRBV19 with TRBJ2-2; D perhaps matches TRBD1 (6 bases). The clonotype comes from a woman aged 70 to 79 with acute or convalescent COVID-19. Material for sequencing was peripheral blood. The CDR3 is CASSKTGTGELFF. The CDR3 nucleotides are TGTGCCAGTAGTAAAACAGGGACCGGGGAGCTGTTTTTT. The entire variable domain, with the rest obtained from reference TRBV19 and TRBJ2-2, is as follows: DGGITQSPKYLFRKEGQNVTLSCEQNLNHDAMYWYRQDPGQGLRLIYYSQIVNDFQKGDIAEGYSVSREKKESFPLTVTSAQKNPTAFYLCASSKTGTGELFFGEGSRLTVL.